Listed here is a single TCR beta chain. What it binds is not known. Data came from immunoSEQ multiplex PCR; TCRdb stores just in-frame clones and leaves some out. Found here are approximately 88,000 clones, 95% to 97% of them singletons; the top ten hold roughly 1.3%. The data were taken from a study of cytomegalovirus exposure and HLA in healthy donors. Study-level findings and limits: The study flagged some 170 TCR beta chains as cytomegalovirus-associated. There were a few CMV-associated chains whose specificity for CMV antigens was confirmed in vitro. According to a subsequent analysis, TCR clusters from the first cohort were inclined to appear together in the 120 validation repertoires.

CDR3 length equals 16 residues. The junction had 6 bases not matched to a gene; V was cut back by 4 bases and J by 2 bases. Germline CDR1 is MGHRA and CDR2 is YSYEKL. The source of this sequence is a young woman in good health and CMV-seronegative. V usage is TRBV4-1 and J usage is TRBJ2-1; 9 bases map to TRBD2. Sample: PBMCs. CDR3 sequence: CASSPLLAGPYNEQFF. The DNA for the CDR3 is TGCGCCAGCAGCCCCCTGCTAGCGGGACCCTACAATGAGCAGTTCTTC.